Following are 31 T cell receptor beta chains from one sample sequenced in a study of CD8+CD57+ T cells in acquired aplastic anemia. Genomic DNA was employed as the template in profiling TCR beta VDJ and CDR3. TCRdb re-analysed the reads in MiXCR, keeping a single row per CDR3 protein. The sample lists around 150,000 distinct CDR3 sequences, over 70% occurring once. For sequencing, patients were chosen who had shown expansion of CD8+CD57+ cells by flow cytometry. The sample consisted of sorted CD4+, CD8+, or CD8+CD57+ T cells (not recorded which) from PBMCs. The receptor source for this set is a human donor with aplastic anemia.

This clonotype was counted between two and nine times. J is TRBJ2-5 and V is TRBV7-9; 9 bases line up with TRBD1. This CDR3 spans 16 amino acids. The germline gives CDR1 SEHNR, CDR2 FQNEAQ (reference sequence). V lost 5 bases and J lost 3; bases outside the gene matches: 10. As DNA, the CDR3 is TGTGCCAGCAGCCTCGTCCGGGACAGGGCTGAAGAGACCCAGTACTTC. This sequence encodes CASSLVRDRAEETQYF.

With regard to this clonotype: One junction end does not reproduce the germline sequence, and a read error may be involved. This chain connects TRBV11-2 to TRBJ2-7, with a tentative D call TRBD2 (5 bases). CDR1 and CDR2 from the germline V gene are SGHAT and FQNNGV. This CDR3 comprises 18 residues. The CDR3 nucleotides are TGCGCCAGCAGCCAAGTCCGCCCCGGGGTAGCAGGCTCCTACGAGCAGTACTTC. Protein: CASSQVRPGVAGSYEQYF.

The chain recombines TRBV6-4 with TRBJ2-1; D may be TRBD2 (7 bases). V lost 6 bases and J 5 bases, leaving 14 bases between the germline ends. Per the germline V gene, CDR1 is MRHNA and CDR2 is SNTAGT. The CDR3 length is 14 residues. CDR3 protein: CASSEEGGNNEQFF. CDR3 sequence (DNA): TGTGCCAGCAGCGAGGAGGGGGGGAACAATGAGCAGTTCTTC.

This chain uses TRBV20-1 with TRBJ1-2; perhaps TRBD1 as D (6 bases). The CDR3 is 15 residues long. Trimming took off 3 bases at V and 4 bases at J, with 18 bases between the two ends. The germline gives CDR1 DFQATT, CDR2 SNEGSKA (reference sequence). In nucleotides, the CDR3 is TGCAGTGCTAGCAATACAGGGATTCTTGCCTATGGCTACACCTTC. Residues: CSASNTGILAYGYTF.

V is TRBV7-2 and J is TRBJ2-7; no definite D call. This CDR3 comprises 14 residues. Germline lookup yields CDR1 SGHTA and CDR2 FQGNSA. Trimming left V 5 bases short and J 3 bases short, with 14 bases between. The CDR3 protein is CASSHGTSLYEQYF. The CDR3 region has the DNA TGTGCCAGCAGCCACGGCACCTCTCTCTACGAGCAGTACTTC. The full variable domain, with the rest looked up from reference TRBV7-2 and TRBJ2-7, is GAGVSQSPSNKVTEKGKDVELRCDPISGHTALYWYRQSLGQGLEFLIYFQGNSAPDKSGLPSDRFSAERTGGSVSTLTIQRTQQEDSAVYLCASSHGTSLYEQYFGPGTRLTVT.

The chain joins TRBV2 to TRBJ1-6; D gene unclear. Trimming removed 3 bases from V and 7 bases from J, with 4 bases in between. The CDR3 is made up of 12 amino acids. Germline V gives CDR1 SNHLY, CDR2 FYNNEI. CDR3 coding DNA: TGTGCCAGCAGTGATGAGAATTCACCCCTCCACTTT. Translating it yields CASSDENSPLHF.

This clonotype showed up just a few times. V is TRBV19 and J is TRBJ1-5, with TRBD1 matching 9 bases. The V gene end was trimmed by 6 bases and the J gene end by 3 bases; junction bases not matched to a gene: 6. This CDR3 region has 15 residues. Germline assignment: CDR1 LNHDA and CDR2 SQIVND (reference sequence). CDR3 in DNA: TGTGCCAGTAGGTGGGACAGGGCCTCCAATCAGCCCCAGCATTTT. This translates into CASRWDRASNQPQHF.

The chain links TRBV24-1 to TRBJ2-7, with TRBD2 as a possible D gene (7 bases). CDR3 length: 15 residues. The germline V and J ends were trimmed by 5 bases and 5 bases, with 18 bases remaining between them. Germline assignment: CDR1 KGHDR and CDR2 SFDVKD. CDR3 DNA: TGTGCCACCAGTGGTACGGGTACAGGGAGGGACGAGCAGTACTTC. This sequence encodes CATSGTGTGRDEQYF.

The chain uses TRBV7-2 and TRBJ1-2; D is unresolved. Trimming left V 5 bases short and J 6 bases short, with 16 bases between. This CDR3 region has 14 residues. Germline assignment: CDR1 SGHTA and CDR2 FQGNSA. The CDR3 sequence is CASSRTEAWNGYTF. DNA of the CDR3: TGTGCCAGCAGCCGAACGGAGGCCTGGAATGGCTACACCTTC.

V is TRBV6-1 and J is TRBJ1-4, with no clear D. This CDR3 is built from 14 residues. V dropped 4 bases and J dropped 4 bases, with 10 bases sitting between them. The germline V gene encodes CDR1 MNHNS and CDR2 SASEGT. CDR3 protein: CASSARRLNEKLFF. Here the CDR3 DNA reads TGTGCCAGCAGTGCCCGGCGGCTTAATGAAAAACTGTTTTTT.

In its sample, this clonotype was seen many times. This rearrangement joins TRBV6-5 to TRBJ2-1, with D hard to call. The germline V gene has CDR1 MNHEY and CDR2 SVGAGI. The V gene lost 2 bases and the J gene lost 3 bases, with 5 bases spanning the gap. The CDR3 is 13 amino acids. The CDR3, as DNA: TGTGCCAGCAGTTACGGCCTCTACAATGAGCAGTTCTTC. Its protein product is CASSYGLYNEQFF.

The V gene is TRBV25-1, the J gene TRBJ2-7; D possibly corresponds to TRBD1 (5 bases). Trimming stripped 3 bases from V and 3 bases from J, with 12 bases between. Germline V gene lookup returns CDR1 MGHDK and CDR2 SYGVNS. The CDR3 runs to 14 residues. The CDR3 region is CASSDRSDSYEQYF. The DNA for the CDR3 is TGTGCCAGCAGTGACCGCTCTGACAGCTACGAGCAGTACTTC.

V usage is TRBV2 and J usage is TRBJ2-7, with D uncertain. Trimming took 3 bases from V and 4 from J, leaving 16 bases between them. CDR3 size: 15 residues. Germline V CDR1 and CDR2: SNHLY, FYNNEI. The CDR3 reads CASSDAVGGRYEQYF. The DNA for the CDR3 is TGTGCCAGCAGTGACGCGGTGGGTGGCAGGTACGAGCAGTACTTC.

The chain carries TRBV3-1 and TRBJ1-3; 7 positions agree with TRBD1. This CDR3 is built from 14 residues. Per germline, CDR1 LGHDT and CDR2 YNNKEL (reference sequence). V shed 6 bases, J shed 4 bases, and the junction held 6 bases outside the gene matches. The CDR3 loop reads CASSNRGLGNTIYF. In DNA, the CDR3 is TGTGCCAGCAGTAACAGGGGCCTCGGAAACACCATATATTTT.

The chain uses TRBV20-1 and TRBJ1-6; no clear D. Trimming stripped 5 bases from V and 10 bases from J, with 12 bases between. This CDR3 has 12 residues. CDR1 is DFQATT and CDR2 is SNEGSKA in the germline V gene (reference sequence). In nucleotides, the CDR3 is TGCAGTGCTCCCCTCTCCGGGTCACCCCTCCACTTT. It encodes CSAPLSGSPLHF.

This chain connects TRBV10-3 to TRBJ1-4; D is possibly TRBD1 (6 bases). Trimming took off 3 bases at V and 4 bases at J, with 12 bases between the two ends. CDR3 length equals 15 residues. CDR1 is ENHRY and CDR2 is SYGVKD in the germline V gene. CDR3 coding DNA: TGTGCCATCAGTGATTCGGACAGCTATAATGAAAAACTGTTTTTT. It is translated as CAISDSDSYNEKLFF.

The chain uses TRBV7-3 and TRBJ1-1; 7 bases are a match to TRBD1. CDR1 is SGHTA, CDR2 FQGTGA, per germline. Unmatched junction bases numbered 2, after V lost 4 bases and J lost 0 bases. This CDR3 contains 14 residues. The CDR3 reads CASSSTGMNTEAFF. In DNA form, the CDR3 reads TGTGCCAGCAGCTCGACAGGGATGAACACTGAAGCTTTCTTT.

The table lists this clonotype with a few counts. The CDR3 coding sequence is TGTGCCAGTAGTATAGCGGGGATGACTTCGCTCTATGGCTACACCTTC. This encodes CASSIAGMTSLYGYTF. The chain links TRBV19 to TRBJ1-2; D unresolved. This CDR3 comprises 16 residues. Deletions cut 1 base from V and 4 bases from J, with 16 bases between. Germline CDR1 LNHDA, CDR2 SQIVND (reference sequence).

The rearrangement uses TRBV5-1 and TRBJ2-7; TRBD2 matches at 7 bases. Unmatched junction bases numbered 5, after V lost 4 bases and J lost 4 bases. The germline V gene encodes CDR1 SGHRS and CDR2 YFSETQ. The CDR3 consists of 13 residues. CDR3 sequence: CASSPGTKYEQYF. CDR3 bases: TGCGCCAGCAGCCCAGGGACTAAATACGAGCAGTACTTC.

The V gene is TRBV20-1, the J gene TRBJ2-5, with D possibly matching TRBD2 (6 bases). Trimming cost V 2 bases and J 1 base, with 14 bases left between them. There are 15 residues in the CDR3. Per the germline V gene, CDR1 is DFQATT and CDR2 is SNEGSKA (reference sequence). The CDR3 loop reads CSARRGSGSQETQYF. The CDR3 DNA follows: TGCAGTGCTAGAAGGGGTAGCGGAAGCCAAGAGACCCAGTACTTC.

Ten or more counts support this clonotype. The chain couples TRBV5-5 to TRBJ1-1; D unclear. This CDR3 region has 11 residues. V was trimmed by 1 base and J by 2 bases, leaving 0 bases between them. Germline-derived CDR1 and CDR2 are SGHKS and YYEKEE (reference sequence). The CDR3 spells CASSLNTEAFF. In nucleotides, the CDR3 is TGTGCCAGCAGCTTGAACACTGAAGCTTTCTTT. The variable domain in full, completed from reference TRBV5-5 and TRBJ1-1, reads DAGVTQSPTHLIKTRGQQVTLRCSPISGHKSVSWYQQVLGQGPQFIFQYYEKEERGRGNFPDRFSARQFPNYSSELNVNALLLGDSALYLCASSLNTEAFFGQGTRLTVV.

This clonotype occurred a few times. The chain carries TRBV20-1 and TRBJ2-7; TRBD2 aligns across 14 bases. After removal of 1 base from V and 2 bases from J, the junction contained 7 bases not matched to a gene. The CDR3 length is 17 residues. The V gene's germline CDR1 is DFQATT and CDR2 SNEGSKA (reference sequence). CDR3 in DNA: TGCAGTGCTAGAGGGGGGACTAGCGGGGGCGATCCCTACGAGCAGTACTTC. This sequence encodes CSARGGTSGGDPYEQYF.

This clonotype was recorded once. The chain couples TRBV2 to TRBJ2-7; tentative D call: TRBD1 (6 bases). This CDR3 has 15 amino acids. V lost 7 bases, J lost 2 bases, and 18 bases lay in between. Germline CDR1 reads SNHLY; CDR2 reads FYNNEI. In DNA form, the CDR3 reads TGTGCCAGCACCAGAAAGGCAGGGGACCCCTACGAGCAGTACTTC. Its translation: CASTRKAGDPYEQYF.

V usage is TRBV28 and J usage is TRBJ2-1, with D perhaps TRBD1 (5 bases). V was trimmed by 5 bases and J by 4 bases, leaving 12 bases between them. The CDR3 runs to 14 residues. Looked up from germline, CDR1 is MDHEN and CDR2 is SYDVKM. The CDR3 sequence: CASSTGIEYNEQFF. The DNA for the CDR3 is TGTGCCAGCAGTACAGGCATTGAGTACAATGAGCAGTTCTTC.

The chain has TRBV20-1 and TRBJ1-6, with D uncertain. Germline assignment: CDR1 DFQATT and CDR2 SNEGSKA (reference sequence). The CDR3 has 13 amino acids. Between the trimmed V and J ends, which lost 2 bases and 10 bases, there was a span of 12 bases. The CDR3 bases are TGCAGTGCTAGAACTGGGTTGTACTCACCCCTCCACTTT. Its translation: CSARTGLYSPLHF.

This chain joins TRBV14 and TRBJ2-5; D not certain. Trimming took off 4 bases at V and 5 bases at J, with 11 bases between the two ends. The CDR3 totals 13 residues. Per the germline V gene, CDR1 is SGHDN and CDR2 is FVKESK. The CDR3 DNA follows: TGTGCCAGCAGCCGCCGGCTCCAGGAGACCCAGTACTTC. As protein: CASSRRLQETQYF. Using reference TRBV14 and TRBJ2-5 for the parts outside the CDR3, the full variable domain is EAGVTQFPSHSVIEKGQTVTLRCDPISGHDNLYWYRRVMGKEIKFLLHFVKESKQDESGMPNNRFLAERTGGTYSTLKVQPAELEDSGVYFCASSRRLQETQYFGPGTRLLVL.

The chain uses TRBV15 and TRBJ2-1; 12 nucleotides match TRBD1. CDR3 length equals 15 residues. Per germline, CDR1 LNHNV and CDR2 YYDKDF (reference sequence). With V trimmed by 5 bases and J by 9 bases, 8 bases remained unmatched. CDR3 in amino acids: CATSVEGQGASEQFF. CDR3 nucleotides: TGTGCCACCAGCGTCGAGGGACAGGGGGCAAGTGAGCAGTTCTTC.

CDR3 nucleotide sequence: TGTGCCAGCAGCTTAGCTAGCGCTGGGGCCAACGTCCTGACTTTC. It codes for CASSLASAGANVLTF. The V and J genes are TRBV5-5 and TRBJ2-6; possibly TRBD2 for D (6 bases). V gave up 2 bases and J gave up 2 bases, with 8 bases separating them. This CDR3 is 15 amino acids long. CDR1 SGHKS and CDR2 YYEKEE come from the germline V gene (reference sequence).

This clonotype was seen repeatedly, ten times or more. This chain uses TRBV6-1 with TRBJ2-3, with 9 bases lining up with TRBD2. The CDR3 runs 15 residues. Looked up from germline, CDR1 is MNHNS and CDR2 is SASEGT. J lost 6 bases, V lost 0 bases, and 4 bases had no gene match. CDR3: CASSEASSGSDTQYF. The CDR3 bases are TGTGCCAGCAGTGAAGCAAGTAGCGGGAGTGATACGCAGTATTTT.

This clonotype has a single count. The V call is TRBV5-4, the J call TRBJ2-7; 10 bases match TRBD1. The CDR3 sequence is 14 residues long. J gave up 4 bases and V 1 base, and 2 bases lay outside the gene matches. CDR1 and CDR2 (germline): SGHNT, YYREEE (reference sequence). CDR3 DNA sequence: TGTGCCAGCAGCTTGTGGACAGGGGGTTACGAGCAGTACTTC. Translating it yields CASSLWTGGYEQYF.

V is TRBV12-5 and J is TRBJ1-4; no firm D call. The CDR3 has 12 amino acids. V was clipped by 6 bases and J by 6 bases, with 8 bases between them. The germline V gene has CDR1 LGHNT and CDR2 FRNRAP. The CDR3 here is CASGGLDEKLFF. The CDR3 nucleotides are TGTGCTAGTGGAGGGTTGGATGAAAAACTGTTTTTT. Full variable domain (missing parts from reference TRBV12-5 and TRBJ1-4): DARVTQTPRHKVTEMGQEVTMRCQPILGHNTVFWYRQTMMQGLELLAYFRNRAPLDDSGMPKDRFSAEMPDATLATLKIQPSEPRDSAVYFCASGGLDEKLFFGSGTQLSVL.